This passage covers 27 T cell receptor beta chains from one sample sequenced in a study of cytomegalovirus exposure and HLA in healthy donors. PCR involved 60 Vbeta and 13 Jbeta primers. Sequencing used immunoSEQ multiplex PCR; TCRdb keeps in-frame clones, though not all of them. The data hold around 190,000 clones, with about 83% observed a single time. The sequenced material came from PBMCs. The receptor source for this set is a man aged 35-49 years in good health and CMV-seropositive.

The CDR3 DNA sequence: TGCGCCAGCAGCCCGCTGGCCACGGGGGTGGGAGAGACCCAGTACTTC. Its translation is CASSPLATGVGETQYF. The V and J genes are TRBV5-1 and TRBJ2-5; D perhaps matches TRBD2 (6 bases). This CDR3 spans 16 amino acids. V was pared by 4 bases and J by 4 bases, with 20 bases between. The germline CDR1 and CDR2 sequences are SGHRS and YFSETQ.

The V call is TRBV7-9, the J call TRBJ2-7; a weak D match, TRBD1 (5 bases). CDR1 SEHNR and CDR2 FQNEAQ come from the germline V gene (reference sequence). V lost 3 bases, J lost 0 bases, and 9 bases lay in between. The CDR3 consists of 14 residues. The CDR3 region is CASSFQGGSYEQYF. The CDR3 bases are TGTGCCAGCAGCTTCCAGGGTGGCTCCTACGAGCAGTACTTC.

The rearrangement uses TRBV7-2 and TRBJ2-5; 7 positions match TRBD2. The germline CDR1 and CDR2 sequences are SGHTA and FQGNSA. The junction had 13 bases not matched to a gene; V was cut back by 5 bases and J by 4 bases. The length of the CDR3 is 16 residues. CDR3 nucleotides: TGTGCCAGCAGCCTTTTCACGAGCGGGAAGGGAGAGACCCAGTACTTC. This encodes CASSLFTSGKGETQYF.

This chain connects TRBV29-1 to TRBJ2-7, with D possibly being TRBD2 (7 bases). The CDR3 is 13 residues long. Germline-derived CDR1 and CDR2 are SQVTM and ANQGSEA. V was trimmed by 5 bases and J by 0 bases, leaving 11 bases between them. The CDR3 DNA follows: TGCAGCGTTAGGGGGGGGTTCTCCTACGAGCAGTACTTC. Its translation is CSVRGGFSYEQYF.

This clone was found once. This rearrangement joins TRBV7-9 to TRBJ2-4; D gene unclear. The CDR3 contains 11 residues. V was pared by 1 base and J by 12 bases, with 7 bases between. CDR1 is SEHNR, CDR2 FQNEAQ, per germline (reference sequence). The CDR3 sequence is CASSLGASQYF. CDR3 DNA: TGTGCCAGCAGCTTAGGGGCCAGTCAGTACTTC.

This clone was seen a few times. The chain uses TRBV5-1 and TRBJ1-1, with TRBD1 matching 9 bases. V was pared by 4 bases and J by 5 bases, with 9 bases of the junction left unmatched. Germline loops: CDR1 SGHRS, CDR2 YFSETQ. The CDR3 contains 15 residues. CDR3 residues: CASSPAQGATTEAFF. In nucleotides, the CDR3 is TGCGCCAGCAGCCCAGCACAGGGGGCTACGACTGAAGCTTTCTTT.

The genes are TRBV27 and TRBJ1-1, with a possible D match to TRBD1 (6 bases). V lost 2 bases and J 0 bases, leaving 10 bases between the germline ends. CDR1 MNHEY and CDR2 SMNVEV come from the germline V gene (reference sequence). This CDR3 has 15 amino acids. The CDR3 sequence is CASSLTGTMNTEAFF. Written as DNA, the CDR3 is TGTGCCAGCAGTTTAACAGGGACGATGAACACTGAAGCTTTCTTT.

As concerns this clone: The junction differs from germline at one of its ends, possibly a read error. V is TRBV19 and J is TRBJ2-6; 11 nucleotides agree with TRBD1. CDR1 and CDR2 (germline): LNHDA, SQIVND (reference sequence). The CDR3 sequence is 15 residues long. CDR3 nucleotide sequence: TGTGCCAGTAAGGACAGGGGGCTTGGGGCCAACGGCCTGACTTTC. This encodes CASKDRGLGANGLTF. Looking up the rest from reference TRBV19 and TRBJ2-6 gives the full variable domain: DGGITQSPKYLFRKEGQNVTLSCEQNLNHDAMYWYRQDPGQGLRLIYYSQIVNDFQKGDIAEGYSVSREKKESFPLTVTSAQKNPTAFYLCASKDRGLGANGLTFGAGSRLTVL.

The chain combines TRBV6-5 with TRBJ1-3; unclear D gene. V was shortened by 0 bases and J by 1 base, with 10 bases between the two germline ends. CDR1 is MNHEY and CDR2 is SVGAGI in the germline V gene. The CDR3 is 16 amino acids. CDR3 sequence: CASSYSPGASGNTIYF. CDR3 nucleotide sequence: TGTGCCAGCAGTTACTCGCCGGGTGCATCTGGAAACACCATATATTTT.

The count of this clone is one. The V gene is TRBV18, the J gene TRBJ2-1, with D perhaps TRBD1 (6 bases). The CDR3 loop spans 16 amino acids. Germline CDR1 is KGHSH and CDR2 is LQKENI. Trimming took off 3 bases at V and 5 bases at J, with 17 bases between the two ends. For the CDR3, the DNA is TGTGCCAGCTCACCTGGTCTGGCAGGGACAAACAATGAGCAGTTCTTC. Translating gives CASSPGLAGTNNEQFF.

This chain uses TRBV5-1 with TRBJ2-1; 11 bases match TRBD1. Germline-derived CDR1 and CDR2 are SGHRS and YFSETQ. V was pared by 4 bases and J by 6 bases, with 3 bases of the junction left unmatched. The CDR3 length is 14 residues. This CDR3 is CASSPGTGGNEQFF. CDR3 coding DNA: TGCGCCAGCAGCCCGGGGACAGGGGGCAATGAGCAGTTCTTC.

The J gene is TRBJ2-7, the V gene TRBV7-2, with 9 bases fitting TRBD2. This CDR3 spans 16 amino acids. V gave up 5 bases and J gave up 3 bases; unmatched junction bases: 11. Germline V CDR1 and CDR2: SGHTA, FQGNSA. CDR3 coding DNA: TGTGCCAGCAGCGACCAGCCGGGACTAGCAGGCTACGAGCAGTACTTC. It is translated as CASSDQPGLAGYEQYF.

The rearrangement uses TRBV18 and TRBJ2-2; 7 nucleotides line up with TRBD1. Trimming cost V 4 bases and J 2 bases; bases outside gene matches: 1. Germline V gene data show CDR1 as KGHSH and CDR2 as LQKENI. The CDR3 loop spans 14 amino acids. The CDR3 nucleotides are TGTGCCAGCTCACGGACAGGAAACACCGGGGAGCTGTTTTTT. Encoded protein: CASSRTGNTGELFF.

This chain uses TRBV9 with TRBJ2-2; the D gene is possibly TRBD1 (5 bases). The CDR3 has 16 amino acids. The germline gives CDR1 SGDLS, CDR2 YYNGEE. V lost 0 bases and J 4 bases, leaving 13 bases between the germline ends. CDR3: CASSVESAGFTGELFF. For the CDR3, the DNA is TGTGCCAGCAGCGTAGAAAGTGCAGGGTTCACCGGGGAGCTGTTTTTT.

The chain's CDR3 is CASSPGTGVLSSTDTQYF. Here the CDR3 DNA reads TGTGCCAGCTCACCCGGGACAGGGGTCCTATCTAGCACAGATACGCAGTATTTT. The J gene is TRBJ2-3, the V gene TRBV18; 10 bases agree with TRBD1. Germline CDR1 is KGHSH and CDR2 is LQKENI. The CDR3 loop spans 18 amino acids. Germline trimming cut 3 bases from V and 0 bases from J; bases unmatched to any gene: 9.

This chain connects TRBV7-3 to TRBJ2-1; 12 bases align to TRBD2. This CDR3 has 15 residues. Germline assignment: CDR1 SGHTA and CDR2 FQGTGA. Trimming removed 4 bases from V and 4 bases from J; junction bases left unmatched: 2. CDR3 DNA sequence: TGTGCCAGCAGCTCTGGGACTAGCGGGTACAATGAGCAGTTCTTC. Translation gives CASSSGTSGYNEQFF.

This sequence joins TRBV5-6 and TRBJ2-3; D gene uncertain. The germline V and J ends were trimmed by 4 bases and 4 bases, with 16 bases remaining between them. CDR1 and CDR2 (germline): SGHDT, YYEEEE. The CDR3 spans 15 residues. For the CDR3, the DNA is TGTGCCAGCAGCCCGCAGCGCGGATCCCCAGATACGCAGTATTTT. This gives the protein CASSPQRGSPDTQYF. The variable domain in full, with the rest retrieved from reference TRBV5-6 and TRBJ2-3, is DAGVTQSPTHLIKTRGQQVTLRCSPKSGHDTVSWYQQALGQGPQFIFQYYEEEERQRGNFPDRFSGHQFPNYSSELNVNALLLGDSALYLCASSPQRGSPDTQYFGPGTRLTVL.

The chain links TRBV6-5 to TRBJ2-7; TRBD1 agrees at 9 bases. The germline gives CDR1 MNHEY, CDR2 SVGAGI. This CDR3 has 14 amino acids. The V gene end was trimmed by 7 bases and the J gene end by 8 bases; junction bases not matched to a gene: 12. The CDR3 sequence is CASKPGQGRGQQYF. CDR3 DNA: TGTGCCAGCAAACCGGGACAGGGAAGAGGACAGCAGTACTTC.

This rearrangement joins TRBV28 to TRBJ1-4; TRBD1 matches 9 bases. This CDR3 is built from 17 residues. Germline V gene lookup returns CDR1 MDHEN and CDR2 SYDVKM. V was clipped by 5 bases and J by 5 bases; unmatched bases: 12. Written as DNA, the CDR3 is TGTGCCAGCAGTACCGGGACAGGGTCACTACTGAATGAAAAACTGTTTTTT. Translated, it gives CASSTGTGSLLNEKLFF.

In this sample, this clone turned up a few times. The chain uses TRBV5-4 and TRBJ1-6; the match to TRBD1 covers 8 bases. CDR3 length equals 14 residues. V was pared by 4 bases and J by 6 bases, with 3 bases of the junction left unmatched. Per germline, CDR1 SGHNT and CDR2 YYREEE (reference sequence). The DNA for the CDR3 is TGTGCCAGCAGCCCGGGACAGGCTAATTCACCCCTCCACTTT. It translates to CASSPGQANSPLHF.

This chain connects TRBV6-1 to TRBJ2-2; 9 bases line up with TRBD1. CDR3 size: 16 residues. V gave up 1 base and J gave up 4 bases; unmatched junction bases: 4. From germline, CDR1 is MNHNS and CDR2 SASEGT. CDR3 protein: CASSEDRGRATGELFF. Written as DNA, the CDR3 is TGTGCCAGCAGTGAAGACAGGGGGCGGGCCACCGGGGAGCTGTTTTTT.

The V gene is TRBV2, the J gene TRBJ1-1; 7 positions agree with TRBD1. CDR1 SNHLY and CDR2 FYNNEI come from the germline V gene. The length of the CDR3 is 11 residues. With V trimmed by 7 bases and J by 11 bases, 7 bases remained unmatched. Here the CDR3 reads CASNTGANAFF. For the CDR3, the DNA is TGTGCCAGCAATACAGGGGCGAACGCTTTCTTT.

About this clone itself: At one boundary the junction diverges from the germline segment, which might be a read error. The same CDR3 can be traced to other DNA sequences in this sample. The V call is TRBV7-9, the J call TRBJ2-3, with 12 positions matching TRBD2. Germline V gene sequence: CDR1 SEHNR, CDR2 FQNEAQ (reference sequence). The CDR3 length is 15 residues. The CDR3 region is CASSRTSGESDTQYF. The CDR3 DNA follows: TGCGCCAGCAGCCGGACTAGCGGGGAGTCAGATACGCAGTATTTT.

V usage is TRBV10-3 and J usage is TRBJ2-1; 11 positions agree with TRBD2. Trimming removed 6 bases from V and 10 bases from J; junction bases left unmatched: 11. The CDR3 runs 15 residues. CDR1 ENHRY and CDR2 SYGVKD come from the germline V gene. CDR3 sequence: CAISEGTSGSWEQFF. The CDR3 DNA reads as TGTGCCATCAGCGAGGGCACTAGCGGGAGTTGGGAGCAGTTCTTC.

About this clone itself: The junction does not match germline at one end; this may be a read error. The J gene is TRBJ1-1, the V gene TRBV7-9, with 7 bases that match TRBD1. Germline CDR1 SEHNR, CDR2 FQNEAQ (reference sequence). The CDR3 length is 13 residues. This chain's CDR3 is CASSLDSWRTGLF. The CDR3 DNA reads as TGTGCCAGCAGCTTAGACAGTTGGAGGACAGGACTATTT.

The chain combines TRBV19 with TRBJ1-2; 7 bases are shared with TRBD1. Germline CDR1 LNHDA, CDR2 SQIVND (reference sequence). This CDR3 comprises 17 residues. V shed 5 bases and J 0 bases; nucleotides not matched to a gene: 12. The CDR3 nucleotides read TGTGCCAGTAGTTTTTTGTCGGGACAGACTGCTAACTATGGCTACACCTTC. Translated, it gives CASSFLSGQTANYGYTF.

The J gene is TRBJ1-3, the V gene TRBV2; no reliable D call. This CDR3 spans 15 amino acids. Germline V gene data show CDR1 as SNHLY and CDR2 as FYNNEI. Trimming took off 1 base at V and 0 bases at J, with 7 bases between the two ends. The CDR3 bases are TGTGCCAGCAGTGAAGACGGAGTCTCTGGAAACACCATATATTTT. It yields the protein CASSEDGVSGNTIYF.